The 12 T cell receptor beta chains presented below share a single source sample, sequenced in a study of CD8 T cells in ankylosing spondylitis. In TCRdb, the 5' RACE reads were re-called with MiXCR into one record per CDR3 protein. This sample has about 800,000 distinct CDR3 sequences, with about 10% found just once. Study-wide findings and caveats: A TCR beta motif made of eight highly homologous variants seemed typical of ankylosing spondylitis blood.

Their recognized antigens are unknown. The sequencing input was blood, either unsorted or a sorted T cell fraction (not recorded which). The source of these receptors is a male donor with ankylosing spondylitis.

This chain joins TRBV7-2 and TRBJ2-5; D unresolved. Germline V CDR1 and CDR2: SGHTA, FQGNSA. Trimming took 5 bases from V and 5 from J, leaving 15 bases between them. The CDR3 loop spans 14 amino acids. CDR3: CASSRPLSMETQYF. CDR3 sequence (DNA): TGTGCCAGCAGCCGGCCACTAAGTATGGAGACCCAGTACTTC.

This chain connects TRBV9 to TRBJ2-7; 7 bases agree with TRBD2. With V trimmed by 0 bases and J by 2 bases, 8 bases remained unmatched. From germline, CDR1 is SGDLS and CDR2 YYNGEE. CDR3 size: 16 residues. This CDR3 reads CASSVGRGSFAYEQYF. Here the CDR3 DNA reads TGTGCCAGCAGCGTAGGTCGCGGGAGTTTCGCCTACGAGCAGTACTTC.

This clonotype was recorded a few times. This chain joins TRBV6-1 and TRBJ2-5; 7 bases agree with TRBD1. Germline CDR1 MNHNS, CDR2 SASEGT. V was clipped by 8 bases and J by 4 bases; unmatched bases: 13. The length of the CDR3 is 15 residues. This CDR3 reads CASLNRQGWLETQYF. The CDR3 nucleotides are TGTGCCAGCCTAAACCGACAGGGATGGTTAGAGACCCAGTACTTC.

The table lists this clonotype with a few counts. The chain joins TRBV9 to TRBJ2-1, with D unclear. The CDR3 has 13 amino acids. Germline CDR1 reads SGDLS; CDR2 reads YYNGEE. Trimming took off 3 bases at V and 4 bases at J, with 8 bases between the two ends. The CDR3 sequence is CASSAIVYNEQFF. CDR3 sequence (DNA): TGTGCCAGCAGCGCGATAGTATACAATGAGCAGTTCTTC. The whole variable domain, filled in from reference TRBV9 and TRBJ2-1, reads DSGVTQTPKHLITATGQRVTLRCSPRSGDLSVYWYQQSLDQGLQFLIQYYNGEERAKGNILERFSAQQFPDLHSELNLSSLELGDSALYFCASSAIVYNEQFFGPGTRLTVL.

This clonotype was recorded a few times. The chain joins TRBV11-2 to TRBJ1-1, with unresolved D. Trimming shortened V by 5 bases and J by 1 base, and 14 bases separated the two germline ends. Germline-derived CDR1 and CDR2 are SGHAT and FQNNGV. The CDR3 runs to 15 residues. CDR3 residues: CASSDHWAGNTEAFF. Written as DNA, the CDR3 is TGTGCCAGCAGCGACCACTGGGCAGGGAACACTGAAGCTTTCTTT.

This clonotype was detected a few times. The V call is TRBV20-1, the J call TRBJ2-5; TRBD1 or TRBD2 may be the D gene (5 bases each). CDR3 length: 15 residues. V was trimmed by 5 bases and J by 5 bases, leaving 21 bases between them. Germline CDR1 reads DFQATT; CDR2 reads SNEGSKA (reference sequence). The CDR3 loop reads CSAPLGTSHGETQYF. The CDR3, as DNA: TGCAGTGCTCCTCTTGGGACGTCCCATGGGGAGACCCAGTACTTC.

This clonotype was observed a few times. The chain recombines TRBV4-2 with TRBJ2-3, with 7 bases identical to TRBD2. CDR1 and CDR2 from the germline V gene are LGHNA and YNFKEQ. The CDR3 spans 16 residues. After removal of 5 bases from V and 0 bases from J, the junction contained 8 bases not matched to a gene. The chain's CDR3 is CASSESGMPSTDTQYF. DNA for the CDR3: TGTGCCAGCAGCGAAAGCGGGATGCCTAGCACAGATACGCAGTATTTT.

This clonotype was found a few times. The genes are TRBV20-1 and TRBJ2-1; weak D call: TRBD2 (6 bases). V dropped 3 bases and J dropped 5 bases, with 17 bases sitting between them. The CDR3 runs 15 residues. Germline-derived CDR1 and CDR2 are DFQATT and SNEGSKA (reference sequence). The CDR3 here is CSASSGESEDNEQFF. The CDR3 DNA follows: TGCAGTGCTAGTTCGGGGGAGTCAGAGGACAATGAGCAGTTCTTC.

The rearrangement uses TRBV11-2 and TRBJ2-5; 13 bases line up with TRBD2. Trimming took 5 bases from V and 3 from J; bases not matched to a gene: 12. Germline CDR1 reads SGHAT; CDR2 reads FQNNGV. The CDR3 length is 18 residues. CDR3 DNA: TGTGCCAGCAGCACCAGGACTAGCGGGAGTCGGGGGGAAGAGACCCAGTACTTC. This gives the protein CASSTRTSGSRGEETQYF.

The J gene is TRBJ2-5, the V gene TRBV6-1, with D possibly called TRBD1 or TRBD2 (5 bases each). The V gene's germline CDR1 is MNHNS and CDR2 SASEGT. The V and J ends lost 5 bases and 2 bases respectively, with 12 bases between them. The CDR3 is 14 amino acids. CDR3 sequence: CASSQRDGQETQYF. CDR3 coding DNA: TGTGCCAGCAGTCAACGGGACGGTCAAGAGACCCAGTACTTC.

This clonotype was counted a few times. The rearrangement uses TRBV20-1 and TRBJ2-7, with 8 bases that match TRBD2. After removal of 3 bases from V and 6 bases from J, the junction contained 10 bases not matched to a gene. The germline V gene has CDR1 DFQATT and CDR2 SNEGSKA (reference sequence). CDR3 length: 14 residues. CDR3 region: CSARRGVPLIEQYF. For the CDR3, the DNA is TGCAGTGCTAGGCGGGGGGTCCCCTTAATCGAGCAGTACTTC.

The chain carries TRBV6-5 and TRBJ1-1, with a tentative D call TRBD1 (6 bases). CDR3 length equals 14 residues. V lost 4 bases and J lost 2, with 11 bases in between. Looked up from germline, CDR1 is MNHEY and CDR2 is SVGAGI. The CDR3 DNA reads as TGTGCCAGCAGTTTCAGACAGGCTAACACTGAAGCTTTCTTT. Its protein is CASSFRQANTEAFF.